This record looks at one T cell receptor (beta chain) sequence and its context. What it binds is not known. The data are from a study of neurological immune-mediated disorders. Synthesis of cDNA used 5'RACE (with 10-nucleotide random UMIs). TCRdb analysed the 5' RACE reads with MiXCR anew, one entry per CDR3 protein. The repertoire holds roughly 16,000 distinct CDR3 sequences, with around 15% as singletons. The length of the CDR3 is 13 residues. Germline assignment: CDR1 SEHNR and CDR2 FQNEAQ (reference sequence). Between the trimmed V and J ends, which lost 6 bases and 8 bases, there was a span of 14 bases. General study findings and limits: HTLV-1-associated myelopathy had the most TCR clonal expansion, whereas multiple sclerosis had the least (lower than in healthy controls). Expanded clones shared no identical CDR3 amino acid sequences across subjects, which suggested private TCR-beta repertoires in all groups.

The receptor's source is a man aged 55 to 69 with HTLV-1-associated myelopathy (HAM/TSP). The source material was PBMCs. The genes are TRBV7-9 and TRBJ2-1; the D gene is possibly TRBD1 (6 bases). In nucleotides, the CDR3 is TGTGCCAGCAGTTTATCAGGGGTCGATGAGCAGTTCTTC. Amino acid sequence: CASSLSGVDEQFF.